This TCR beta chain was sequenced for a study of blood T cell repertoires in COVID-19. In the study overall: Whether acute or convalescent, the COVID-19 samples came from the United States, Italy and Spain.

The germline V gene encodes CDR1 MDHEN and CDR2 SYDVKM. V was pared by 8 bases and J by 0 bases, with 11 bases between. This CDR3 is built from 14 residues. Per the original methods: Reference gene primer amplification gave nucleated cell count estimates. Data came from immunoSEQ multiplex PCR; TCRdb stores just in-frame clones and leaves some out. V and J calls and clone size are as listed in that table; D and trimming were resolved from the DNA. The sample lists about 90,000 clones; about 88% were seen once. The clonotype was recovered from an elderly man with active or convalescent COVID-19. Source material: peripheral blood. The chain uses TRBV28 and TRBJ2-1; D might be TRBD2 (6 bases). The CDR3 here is CASCGVSSYNEQFF. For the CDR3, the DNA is TGTGCCAGCTGCGGGGTAAGCTCCTACAATGAGCAGTTCTTC. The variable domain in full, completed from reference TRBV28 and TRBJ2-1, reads DVKVTQSSRYLVKRTGEKVFLECVQDMDHENMFWYRQDPGLGLRLIYFSYDVKMKEKGDIPEGYSVSREKKERFSLILESASTNQTSMYLCASCGVSSYNEQFFGPGTRLTVL.